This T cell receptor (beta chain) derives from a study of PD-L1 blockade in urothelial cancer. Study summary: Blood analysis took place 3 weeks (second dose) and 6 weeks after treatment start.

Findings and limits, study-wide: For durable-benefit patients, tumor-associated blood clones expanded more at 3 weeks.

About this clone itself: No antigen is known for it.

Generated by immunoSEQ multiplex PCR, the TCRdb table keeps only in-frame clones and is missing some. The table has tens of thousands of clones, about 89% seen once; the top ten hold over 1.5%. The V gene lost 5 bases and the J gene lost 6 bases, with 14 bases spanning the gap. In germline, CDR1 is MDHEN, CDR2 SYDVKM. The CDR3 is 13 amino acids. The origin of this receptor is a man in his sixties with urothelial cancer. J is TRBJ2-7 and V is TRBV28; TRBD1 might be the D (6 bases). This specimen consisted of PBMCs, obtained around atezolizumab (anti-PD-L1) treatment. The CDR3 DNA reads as TGTGCCAGCAGTCTTGACAGGACTCGCGAGCAGTACTTC. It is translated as CASSLDRTREQYF. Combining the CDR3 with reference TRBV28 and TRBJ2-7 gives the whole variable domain DVKVTQSSRYLVKRTGEKVFLECVQDMDHENMFWYRQDPGLGLRLIYFSYDVKMKEKGDIPEGYSVSREKKERFSLILESASTNQTSMYLCASSLDRTREQYFGPGTRLTVT.